The rows below give T cell receptor beta chains drawn from one sample of a study of beta chain features in type 1 diabetes. The repertoire was sequenced with immunoSEQ multiplex PCR; TCRdb's copy has only in-frame clones and lacks some. This table has 150,000 to 160,000 clones, roughly 11% appearing once. Sequencing input: central memory CD4+ T cells from blood. These receptors were collected from a man between 18 and 35 years old in good health. Each CDR3 is given with its conserved first and last residue. Each record gives: V gene, J gene, D gene, clone size, CDR3 protein, CDR3 DNA. The D gene is left open where the match is weak. The listing skips clone size in some rows; elsewhere it reads once, few, many or a size class.

TRBV4-1,TRBJ2-5,-,few,CASSHPFPTRQHQETQYF,TGCGCCAGCAGCCATCCCTTTCCGACGAGGCAACACCAAGAGACCCAGTACTTC
TRBV7-9,TRBJ2-5,TRBD1,many,CASSEQGETQYF,TGTGCCAGCAGCGAACAGGGGGAGACCCAGTACTTC
TRBV11-3,TRBJ2-3,-,-,CASSTQVDTQYF,TGTGCCAGCAGCACCCAGGTAGATACGCAGTATTTT
TRBV7-9,TRBJ2-3,-,few,CASSEGRADTQYF,TGTGCCAGCAGCGAGGGCCGGGCAGATACGCAGTATTTT
TRBV27,TRBJ2-3,-,few,CASRTPVEFDTQYF,TGTGCCAGCAGAACCCCTGTAGAGTTCGATACGCAGTATTTT
TRBV19,TRBJ2-1,-,few,CASSRLGTAYNEQFF,TGTGCCAGTAGTCGCCTCGGGACTGCCTACAATGAGCAGTTCTTC
TRBV29-1,TRBJ1-5,-,few,CSVAYSGSSHSNQPQHF,TGCAGCGTTGCCTATTCGGGGTCTTCCCATAGCAATCAGCCCCAGCATTTT
TRBV29-1,TRBJ2-7,TRBD2,-,CSVELAGQIYEQYF,TGCAGCGTTGAGCTAGCGGGACAGATTTACGAGCAGTACTTC
TRBV7-2,TRBJ2-3,-,-,CASSLQGLSGGIRTDTQYF,TGTGCCAGCAGCCTACAAGGCCTTTCGGGGGGCATTAGGACAGATACGCAGTATTTT
TRBV6-5,TRBJ2-7,TRBD1,-,CASNVGTGKPEQYF,TGTGCCAGCAATGTTGGGACAGGGAAGCCCGAGCAGTACTTC
TRBV7-2,TRBJ1-6,TRBD1,-,CASSLVPPTGGNNSPLHF,TGTGCCAGCAGCTTAGTACCCCCGACAGGGGGCAATAATTCACCCCTCCACTTT
TRBV7-2,TRBJ2-1,TRBD2,few,CASSSSGRYDEQFF,TGTGCCAGCAGCTCTAGCGGGAGATACGATGAGCAGTTCTTC
TRBV5-1,TRBJ1-2,TRBD1,-,CASSSMTGSNYGYTF,TGCGCCAGCAGCTCCATGACAGGGTCGAACTATGGCTACACCTTC
TRBV7-9,TRBJ2-4,TRBD2,-,CASSTTSAGNIQYF,TGTGCCAGCAGCACTACTAGCGCCGGGAACATTCAGTACTTC
TRBV29-1,TRBJ2-3,-,-,CSGENGAGDTQYF,TGCAGCGGTGAGAACGGGGCCGGAGATACGCAGTATTTT
TRBV7-2,TRBJ2-2,-,few,CASSLARHTGELFF,TGTGCCAGCAGCTTAGCGCGGCACACCGGGGAGCTGTTTTTT
TRBV6-4,TRBJ1-1,TRBD1,-,CASSNRGNTEAFF,TGTGCCAGCAGTAACAGGGGGAACACTGAAGCTTTCTTT
TRBV5-5,TRBJ2-1,-,-,CASSQDHQIFKPQFF,TGCGCCAGCAGCCAAGATCACCAAATATTTAAGCCGCAGTTCTTC
TRBV25-1,TRBJ2-6,-,-,CASTISGGNVLTF,TGTGCCAGTACAATATCTGGGGGCAACGTCCTGACTTTC
TRBV29-1,TRBJ2-3,TRBD1,few,CSVEDRKSADTQYF,TGCAGCGTTGAGGACAGGAAGTCTGCAGATACGCAGTATTTT
TRBV7-9,TRBJ1-1,-,-,CASSQGGNTEAFF,TGTGCCAGCAGTCAAGGGGGGAACACTGAAGCTTTCTTT
TRBV9,TRBJ2-3,-,few,CASSADPQGRDTQYF,TGTGCCAGCAGCGCCGATCCTCAGGGGCGGGATACGCAGTATTTT
TRBV5-4,TRBJ2-3,TRBD2,few,CASSPGTSGGYTDTQYF,TGTGCCAGCAGCCCCGGGACTAGCGGGGGCTACACAGATACGCAGTATTTT
TRBV27,TRBJ1-4,TRBD1,few,CASSSRTGEKLFF,TGTGCCAGCAGTTCCCGGACAGGTGAAAAACTGTTTTTT
TRBV14,TRBJ2-1,-,many,CASSQEIRNEQFF,TGTGCCAGCAGCCAAGAAATCCGCAATGAGCAGTTCTTC
TRBV4-1,TRBJ2-7,TRBD1,few,CASSQSFAVGQGNYEQYF,TGCGCCAGCAGCCAATCGTTCGCGGTCGGACAGGGGAACTACGAGCAGTACTTC
TRBV29-1,TRBJ1-2,TRBD1,-,CSVAPGTGTYGYTF,TGCAGCGTTGCCCCCGGGACAGGGACCTATGGCTACACCTTC
TRBV19,TRBJ1-6,TRBD1,few,CASSIGTGRNSPLHF,TGTGCCAGTAGTATTGGGACAGGCCGTAATTCACCCCTCCACTTT
TRBV28,TRBJ2-4,-,few,CASSQGGFAKNIQYF,TGTGCCAGCAGCCAGGGGGGGTTCGCCAAAAACATTCAGTACTTC
TRBV5-4,TRBJ2-7,TRBD1,-,CASSSLMTGSHEQYF,TGTGCCAGCAGCTCCCTAATGACAGGGTCCCACGAGCAGTACTTC
TRBV5-6,TRBJ1-1,-,few,CASSFRRVNTEAFF,TGTGCCAGCAGCTTTAGACGGGTGAACACTGAAGCTTTCTTT
TRBV18,TRBJ2-1,TRBD1,-,CASSRDRVDEQFF,TGTGCCAGCTCCCGGGACAGGGTAGATGAGCAGTTCTTC
TRBV7-2,TRBJ1-1,TRBD1,-,CASSPRGRDTEAFF,TGTGCCAGCAGCCCCAGGGGGCGAGACACTGAAGCTTTCTTT
TRBV7-9,TRBJ2-7,-,few,CASSLSVRVNEQYF,TGTGCCAGCAGCTTATCGGTCAGGGTAAACGAGCAGTACTTC